The rows below give T cell receptor beta chains drawn from one sample of a study of T cell repertoires in aging, cancer and after chemotherapy. TCRdb reanalysed the multiplex PCR reads using MiXCR and keeps one entry per CDR3 protein. The repertoire includes over 900 distinct CDR3 sequences, roughly 15% of them detected once, and roughly 9.7% sits in the top ten. The sequenced sample was blood. All receptors come from a human donor with a solid tumor. Each CDR3 is given with its conserved first and last residue. The D gene is left open where the match is weak. Some rows mark clone size as missing; the rest say once, few, many or name a class of expanded clone.

D gene	V gene	clone size	J gene	CDR3 protein	CDR3 DNA
NA	TRBV28	NA	TRBJ1-5	CASSPGGLGMGQPQHF	TGTGCCAGCAGTCCGGGAGGACTAGGGATGGGTCAGCCCCAGCATTTT
TRBD2	TRBV6-4	large	TRBJ2-2	CASSGLAGANTGELFF	TGTGCCAGCAGTGGACTAGCGGGAGCGAACACCGGGGAGCTGTTTTTT
TRBD1	TRBV5-1	NA	TRBJ2-1	CASSALGTGSNNEQFF	TGCGCCAGCAGTGCCCTAGGGACAGGGAGTAACAATGAGCAGTTCTTC
NA	TRBV12-3/TRBV12-4	NA	TRBJ1-2	CASSGAGNYGYTF	TGTGCCAGCTCAGGAGCGGGAAACTATGGCTACACCTTC
NA	TRBV6-6	large	TRBJ2-2	CASRIQQGGYTGELFF	TGTGCCAGCAGAATCCAACAGGGAGGATACACCGGGGAGCTGTTTTTT
NA	TRBV7-9	NA	TRBJ2-7	CASSLGREQYF	TGTGCCAGCAGCTTAGGGAGGGAGCAGTACTTC
TRBD2	TRBV20-1	large	TRBJ2-1	CSARNVAGGLGDEQFF	TGCAGTGCTAGAAATGTAGCGGGAGGTCTAGGGGATGAGCAGTTCTTC
NA	TRBV27	medium-sized	TRBJ1-1	CASSLSAFEDTEAFF	TGTGCCAGCAGTTTATCCGCGTTTGAAGACACTGAAGCTTTCTTT
TRBD1	TRBV6-4	large	TRBJ2-3	CASSDSIPGQGPDTQYF	TGTGCCAGCAGTGACTCGATACCGGGACAGGGGCCAGATACGCAGTATTTT
NA	TRBV7-2	large	TRBJ2-1	CASSLAGRGEQFF	TGTGCCAGCAGCTTGGCAGGGCGGGGTGAGCAGTTCTTC
TRBD2	TRBV28	few	TRBJ2-3	CASSLYETSGLILRDTQYF	TGTGCCAGCAGTCTATACGAGACTAGCGGCCTCATTTTGAGAGATACGCAGTATTTT
NA	TRBV27	large	TRBJ2-1	CASSYGKGVNEQFF	TGTGCCAGCAGTTACGGGAAGGGGGTAAATGAGCAGTTCTTC
NA	TRBV7-2	few	TRBJ2-2	CASSSHHLQGPYIGELFF	TGTGCCAGCAGCTCTCACCATCTACAGGGACCATATATCGGGGAGCTGTTTTTT
NA	TRBV28	NA	TRBJ2-7	CASSVRGTYEQYF	TGTGCCAGCAGTGTACGGGGGACCTACGAGCAGTACTTC
TRBD2	TRBV12-3/TRBV12-4	few	TRBJ2-2	CASSQLAGGFSGGELFF	TGTGCCAGCAGTCAACTAGCGGGAGGGTTTTCTGGCGGGGAGCTGTTTTTT
NA	TRBV11-2	medium-sized	TRBJ1-1	CASSWAIGGRAEAFF	TGTGCCAGCAGCTGGGCGATCGGGGGTAGGGCTGAAGCTTTCTTT
TRBD1	TRBV20-1	few	TRBJ2-3	CSARERRTGASDTQYF	TGCAGTGCTAGAGAACGGAGGACAGGGGCGTCAGATACGCAGTATTTT
TRBD1	TRBV6-5	NA	TRBJ2-3	CASSYSGQATDTQYF	TGTGCCAGCAGTTACTCGGGACAGGCTACAGATACGCAGTATTTT
NA	TRBV6-5	large	TRBJ2-1	CASSGLGEQFF	TGTGCCAGCAGTGGTCTAGGTGAGCAGTTCTTC
NA	TRBV5-6	large	TRBJ1-2	CASSLRPDNYGYTF	TGTGCCAGCAGCTTGAGGCCAGACAACTATGGCTACACCTTC
TRBD1	TRBV20-1	large	TRBJ1-2	CSASWGQSYGYTF	TGCAGTGCTAGTTGGGGACAGTCCTATGGCTACACCTTC
TRBD2	TRBV29-1	large	TRBJ2-3	CSVARRGEVSTDTQYF	TGCAGCGTTGCCCGCCGGGGGGAGGTTAGCACAGATACGCAGTATTTT
NA	TRBV20-1	few	TRBJ1-5	CSALTSFNQPQHF	TGCAGTGCTCTGACGTCATTCAATCAGCCCCAGCATTTT
NA	TRBV7-9	few	TRBJ2-5	CASSSPSIGGSGETQYF	TGTGCCAGCAGCTCCCCTAGCATAGGGGGGAGCGGAGAGACCCAGTACTTC
TRBD1	TRBV18	NA	TRBJ2-7	CASSLPPGTGNREQYF	TGTGCCAGCTCACTCCCTCCCGGGACAGGGAATCGCGAGCAGTACTTC
TRBD2	TRBV20-1	large	TRBJ2-5	CSARDQRGGVGTQYF	TGCAGTGCTAGAGATCAGCGGGGGGGGGTCGGGACCCAGTACTTC
NA	TRBV12-3/TRBV12-4	medium-sized	TRBJ2-7	CASREAAAYEQYF	TGTGCCAGCAGAGAAGCTGCAGCCTACGAGCAGTACTTC
NA	TRBV29-1	large	TRBJ2-2	CSARRGSSGELFF	TGCAGCGCCAGGCGGGGCTCGTCCGGGGAGCTGTTTTTT
NA	TRBV18	NA	TRBJ2-4	CASSPSGTKNIQYF	TGTGCCAGCTCACCCTCAGGGACCAAAAACATTCAGTACTTC
TRBD1	TRBV2	NA	TRBJ1-1	CASSEPRDRGNTEAFF	TGTGCCAGCAGTGAACCCCGGGACAGGGGGAACACTGAAGCTTTCTTT
TRBD1	TRBV5-5	large	TRBJ1-2	CASRAGQRSYGYTF	TGTGCCAGCAGGGCGGGACAGAGGTCCTATGGCTACACCTTC
NA	TRBV27	few	TRBJ1-1	CASSLRRSTEAFF	TGTGCCAGCAGTTTGCGGAGGAGCACTGAAGCTTTCTTT
NA	TRBV28	NA	TRBJ2-7	CASSLGGAAGIYEQYF	TGTGCCAGCAGTTTGGGAGGCGCGGCCGGGATCTACGAGCAGTACTTC
TRBD2	TRBV15	large	TRBJ2-7	CATSRSAGDEQYF	TGTGCCACCAGCCGCTCGGCGGGAGACGAGCAGTACTTC
TRBD2	TRBV20-1	NA	TRBJ2-7	CSARPTASGRDNSYEQYF	TGCAGTGCTAGGCCGACCGCTAGCGGGAGAGACAACTCCTACGAGCAGTACTTC
NA	TRBV10-1	medium-sized	TRBJ2-3	CASSEADGWSTDTQYF	TGCGCCAGCAGTGAGGCGGACGGGTGGTCCACAGATACGCAGTATTTT
TRBD1	TRBV5-8	NA	TRBJ2-1	CASSWAGTGYNEQFF	TGTGCCAGCAGCTGGGCCGGGACAGGGTACAATGAGCAGTTCTTC
TRBD1	TRBV7-6	NA	TRBJ2-7	CASSSYAGQGVYEQYF	TGTGCCAGCAGCTCCTACGCGGGACAGGGTGTATACGAGCAGTACTTC
NA	TRBV7-2	NA	TRBJ1-5	CASSLYQGQPQHF	TGTGCCAGCAGCTTATATCAGGGTCAGCCCCAGCATTTT
NA	TRBV20-1	large	TRBJ2-5	CSAAYGVQETQYF	TGCAGTGCTGCCTATGGCGTCCAAGAGACCCAGTACTTC
TRBD1	TRBV5-5	medium-sized	TRBJ2-5	CASSLTPTGSETQYF	TGTGCCAGCAGCTTAACGCCGACAGGGAGTGAGACCCAGTACTTC
NA	TRBV7-2	medium-sized	TRBJ1-1	CASTQYPQGSGTEAFF	TGTGCCAGCACCCAATACCCCCAGGGATCGGGCACTGAAGCTTTCTTT
TRBD2	TRBV5-1	medium-sized	TRBJ2-7	CATRREDGSYEQYF	TGCGCCACCCGACGGGAGGACGGCTCCTACGAGCAGTACTTC
TRBD2	TRBV6-5	NA	TRBJ2-5	CASSDKVAGVGETQYF	TGTGCCAGCAGTGACAAAGTAGCGGGAGTCGGGGAGACCCAGTACTTC
TRBD1	TRBV9	NA	TRBJ2-1	CASSEPGQGSNSSYNEQFF	TGTGCCAGCAGCGAGCCTGGACAGGGATCGAATAGCTCCTACAATGAGCAGTTCTTC
NA	TRBV20-1	medium-sized	TRBJ1-1	CSARAGSFEWNTEAFF	TGCAGTGCTAGGGCAGGGAGTTTCGAGTGGAACACTGAAGCTTTCTTT
TRBD1	TRBV28	few	TRBJ1-2	CASSPGQGAYGYTF	TGTGCCAGCAGTCCCGGACAGGGGGCTTATGGCTACACCTTC
NA	TRBV6-1	large	TRBJ2-4	CASSESGQNIQYF	TGTGCCAGCAGTGAATCCGGACAGAACATTCAGTACTTC
NA	TRBV20-1	large	TRBJ2-6	CSARDSGSGANVLTF	TGCAGTGCTAGAGATTCAGGGTCTGGGGCCAACGTCCTGACTTTC
NA	TRBV10-3	medium-sized	TRBJ2-2	CATQSPGRNTGELFF	TGTGCCACCCAGAGTCCGGGACGGAACACCGGGGAGCTGTTTTTT